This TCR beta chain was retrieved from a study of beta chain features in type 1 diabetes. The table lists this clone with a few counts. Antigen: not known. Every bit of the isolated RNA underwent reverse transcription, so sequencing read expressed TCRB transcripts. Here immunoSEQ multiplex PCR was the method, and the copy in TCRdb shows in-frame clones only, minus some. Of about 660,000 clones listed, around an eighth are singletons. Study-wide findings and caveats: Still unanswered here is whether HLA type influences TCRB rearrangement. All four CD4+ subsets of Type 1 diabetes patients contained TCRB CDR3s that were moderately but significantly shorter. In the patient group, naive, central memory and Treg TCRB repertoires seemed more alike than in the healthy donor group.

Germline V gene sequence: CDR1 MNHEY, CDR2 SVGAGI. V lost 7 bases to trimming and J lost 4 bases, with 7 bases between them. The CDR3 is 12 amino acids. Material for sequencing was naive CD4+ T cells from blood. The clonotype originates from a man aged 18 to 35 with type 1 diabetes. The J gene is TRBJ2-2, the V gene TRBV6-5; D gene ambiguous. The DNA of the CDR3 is TGTGCCAGCACGTGGGGCACCGGGGAGCTGTTTTTT. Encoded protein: CASTWGTGELFF.